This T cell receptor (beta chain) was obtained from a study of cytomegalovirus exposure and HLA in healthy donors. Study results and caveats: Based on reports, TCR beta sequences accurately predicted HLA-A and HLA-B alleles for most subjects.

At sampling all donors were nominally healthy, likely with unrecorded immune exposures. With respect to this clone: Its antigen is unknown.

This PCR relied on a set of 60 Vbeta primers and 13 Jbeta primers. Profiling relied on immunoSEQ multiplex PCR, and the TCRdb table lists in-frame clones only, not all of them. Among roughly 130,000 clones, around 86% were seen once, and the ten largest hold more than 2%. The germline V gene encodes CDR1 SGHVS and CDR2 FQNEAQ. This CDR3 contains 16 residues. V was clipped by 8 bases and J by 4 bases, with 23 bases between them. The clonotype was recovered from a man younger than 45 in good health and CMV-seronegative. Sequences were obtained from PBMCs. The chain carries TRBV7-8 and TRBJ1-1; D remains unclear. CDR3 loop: CASAYNRTAGSTEAFF. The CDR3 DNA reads TGTGCCAGCGCCTACAATAGGACCGCGGGGAGCACTGAAGCTTTCTTT.